A single sample gave rise to the 7 T cell receptor beta chains below, sequenced in a study of blood T cell repertoires in COVID-19. Repertoires were generated with immunoSEQ multiplex PCR, while TCRdb's copy carries only in-frame clones and drops some. This sample has about 200,000 clones; approximately 87% occur once, and the top ten carry more than 0.7%. Sequenced: peripheral blood. The source is a woman between 65 and 79 years old with acute or convalescent COVID-19.

The genes are TRBV18 and TRBJ1-5; possible D gene TRBD1, 5 bases. The CDR3 is 18 residues long. Deletions cut 3 bases from V and 0 bases from J, with 18 bases between. Germline CDR1 is KGHSH and CDR2 is LQKENI. The CDR3 region is CASSPYGRGGNSNQPQHF. In nucleotides, the CDR3 is TGTGCCAGCTCACCTTACGGAAGGGGCGGAAATAGCAATCAGCCCCAGCATTTT.

CDR3 in DNA: TGCGCCAGCAGCTTTAGTCACAGGCGAAATGAAAAACTGTTTTTT. As protein: CASSFSHRRNEKLFF. The chain joins TRBV4-1 to TRBJ1-4; maybe TRBD1 (5 bases). The CDR3 has 15 residues. CDR1 and CDR2 from the germline V gene are MGHRA and YSYEKL. The V end was cut by 5 bases, the J end by 5 bases, with 15 bases between.

This clone appeared a single time. This sequence joins TRBV5-1 and TRBJ2-3; 12 nucleotides match TRBD1. The V gene end was trimmed by 4 bases and the J gene end by 4 bases; junction bases not matched to a gene: 4. Germline loops: CDR1 SGHRS, CDR2 YFSETQ. CDR3 length: 15 residues. The CDR3 DNA sequence: TGCGCCAGCAGCCTGGGACAGGGGGCTTCAGATACGCAGTATTTT. Translation gives CASSLGQGASDTQYF.

This clone was seen a handful of times. The CDR3, as DNA: TGTGCCAGCAGTGGGGCGGGAGAGTCCTACAATGAGCAGTTCTTC. Protein sequence: CASSGAGESYNEQFF. The chain joins TRBV6-4 to TRBJ2-1; TRBD2 agrees at 7 bases. The germline V gene has CDR1 MRHNA and CDR2 SNTAGT. CDR3 length: 15 residues. V lost 4 bases and J lost 1; bases outside the gene matches: 4.

This clone has a handful of counts. The rearrangement links TRBV5-5 to TRBJ2-7; D might be TRBD1 (6 bases). Trimming cost V 4 bases and J 3 bases, with 20 bases left between them. The CDR3 is 16 residues long. CDR1 and CDR2 (germline): SGHKS, YYEKEE (reference sequence). The CDR3 DNA reads TGTGCCAGCAGCCGCACGGTGACAGGCAGGGGCTACGAGCAGTACTTC. Its translation: CASSRTVTGRGYEQYF. Drawing the rest from reference TRBV5-5 and TRBJ2-7, the complete variable domain is DAGVTQSPTHLIKTRGQQVTLRCSPISGHKSVSWYQQVLGQGPQFIFQYYEKEERGRGNFPDRFSARQFPNYSSELNVNALLLGDSALYLCASSRTVTGRGYEQYFGPGTRLTVT.

This clone has a handful of counts. The J gene is TRBJ2-2, the V gene TRBV18, with 8 bases aligning to TRBD2. Germline V CDR1 and CDR2: KGHSH, LQKENI. CDR3 length: 15 residues. J gave up 5 bases and V 6 bases, and 8 bases lay outside the gene matches. The CDR3 is CASSRGLAGTGELFF. DNA for the CDR3: TGTGCCAGCTCCCGAGGACTAGCAGGAACCGGGGAGCTGTTTTTT. The whole variable domain, remainder taken from reference TRBV18 and TRBJ2-2, is NAGVMQNPRHLVRRRGQEARLRCSPMKGHSHVYWYRQLPEEGLKFMVYLQKENIIDESGMPKERFSAEFPKEGPSILRIQQVVRGDSAAYFCASSRGLAGTGELFFGEGSRLTVL.

The chain uses TRBV7-6 and TRBJ2-7; D is possibly TRBD2 (6 bases). The CDR3 covers 17 residues. Per germline, CDR1 SGHVS and CDR2 FNYEAQ. Trimming removed 4 bases from V and 3 bases from J, with 22 bases in between. CDR3 residues: CASSSGGRGEGLYEQYF. CDR3 DNA sequence: TGTGCCAGCAGCTCCGGGGGAAGGGGTGAGGGCCTCTACGAGCAGTACTTC.